This T cell receptor (beta chain) was captured by sequencing in a study of OX40 agonist ivuxolimab in advanced cancers. Study as a whole: Aged about 20 to 80 with a mean of roughly 65 years, they were around 83% male. Of the patients, three showed partial responses, one with hepatocellular carcinoma and two with cutaneous melanoma. The eligibility criteria allowed prior anti-PD-1, anti-PD-L1 or anti-CTLA-4 therapy, and about 40% had some. Study findings and constraints: Expanded peripheral T-cell antigen specificity went undetermined.

CDR3 length: 13 amino acids. V lost 1 base, J lost 10 bases, and 11 bases lay in between. From germline, CDR1 is SGHAT and CDR2 FQNNGV. Assay: immunoSEQ multiplex PCR; the TCRdb copy retains only in-frame clones and omits some. The sample records under 95,000 clones, approximately 90% being singletons. As to this clone: What it recognizes is unknown.

The genes are TRBV11-2 and TRBJ2-1; D unclear. The sequences come from CD4+ or CD8+ T cells sorted from blood, collected in a trial of the OX40 agonist ivuxolimab. This clonotype originated in an adult with an advanced solid tumor such as melanoma, head and neck, liver or kidney cancer. The CDR3 protein is CASSLAQAREQFF. The CDR3 region has the DNA TGTGCCAGCAGCTTAGCTCAGGCAAGGGAGCAGTTCTTC.